This TCR beta chain emerged from a study of beta chain features in type 1 diabetes. Study at large: The study examined roughly 100 million sorted cells across all samples. Findings and limits, study-wide: Reduced insertions and increased deletions marked VDJ junctions in type 1 diabetes patients. TCRB rearrangement may or may not be influenced by HLA type; here this remained unresolved. Significant though moderate, a shortening of TCRB CDR3s appeared in all four CD4+ subsets of Type 1 diabetes patients.

V was clipped by 1 base and J by 2 bases, with 11 bases between them. The CDR3 has 15 amino acids. Germline V gene data show CDR1 as KGHSH and CDR2 as LQKENI. Isolated RNA was reverse transcribed in full, so expressed TCRB transcripts were sequenced. Some clones are missing from TCRdb's copy, which holds only in-frame ones; the method was immunoSEQ multiplex PCR. Here the sample spans approximately 260,000 clones, around 22% being singletons. As for this clone: Its specificity is not known.

Cell sorting via CD45RO/CCR7/CD25/CD127/CD95/CD27 was performed to obtain CD4+ naive, central memory, regulatory and stem cell-like memory cells. Sequencing was carried out using naive CD4+ T cells from blood. This sequence joins TRBV18 and TRBJ1-2; weak D call: TRBD1 (6 bases). This sequence was found in a woman in her twenties or thirties with type 1 diabetes. The CDR3 DNA sequence: TGTGCCAGCTCACCACGGCAGGGGTCGAACTATGGCTACACCTTC. Amino acids: CASSPRQGSNYGYTF.